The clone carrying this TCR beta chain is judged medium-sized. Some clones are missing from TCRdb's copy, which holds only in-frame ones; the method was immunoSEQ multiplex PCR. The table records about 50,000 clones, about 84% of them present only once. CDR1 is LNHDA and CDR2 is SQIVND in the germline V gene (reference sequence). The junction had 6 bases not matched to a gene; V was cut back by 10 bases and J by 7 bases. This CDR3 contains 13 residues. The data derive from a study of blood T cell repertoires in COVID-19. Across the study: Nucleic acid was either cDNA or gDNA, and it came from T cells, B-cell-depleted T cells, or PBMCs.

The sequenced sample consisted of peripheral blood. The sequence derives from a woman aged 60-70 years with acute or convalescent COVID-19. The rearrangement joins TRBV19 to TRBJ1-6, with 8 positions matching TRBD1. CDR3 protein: CATDRGQNSPLHF. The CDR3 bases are TGTGCCACTGACAGGGGCCAGAATTCACCCCTCCACTTT. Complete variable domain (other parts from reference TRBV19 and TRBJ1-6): DGGITQSPKYLFRKEGQNVTLSCEQNLNHDAMYWYRQDPGQGLRLIYYSQIVNDFQKGDIAEGYSVSREKKESFPLTVTSAQKNPTAFYLCATDRGQNSPLHFGNGTRLTVT.